The entry below gives a single T cell receptor (beta chain) sequence along with its context. The antigen is unknown. With a duration under 2 months, the hyperthyroidism was newly diagnosed in patients aged 18 to 65. This CDR3 region has 12 residues. J was trimmed by 5 bases and V by 6 bases; bases with no gene match: 2. Germline V gene lookup returns CDR1 MNHNS and CDR2 SASEGT. RNA transcripts provided the source from which TCR beta CDR3 regions were amplified. HTBI primers were employed in a first-round RT-PCR of the TCR CDR3. TCRdb recomputed calls from the multiplex PCR reads with MiXCR, one row per CDR3 protein. The sample gives over 500,000 distinct CDR3 sequences, approximately 14% of which show up once; around 13% is in the top ten. The data derive from a study of T cells in Graves' hyperthyroidism and ophthalmopathy. Study context: Initial diagnosis, before any treatment, was when peripheral blood was collected.

Overall study findings and caveats: Before onset, by a median of approximately 6.8 months, the model predicted ophthalmopathy. Blood also contained most expanded thyroid clonotypes above 0.001.

Sequenced sample: blood. This sequence originates from a middle-aged woman with Graves' hyperthyroidism. The chain uses TRBV6-1 and TRBJ2-3, with 7 bases fitting TRBD1. In DNA, the CDR3 is TGTGCCAGCAGCGACAGGGAAGATACGCAGTATTTT. It yields the protein CASSDREDTQYF.